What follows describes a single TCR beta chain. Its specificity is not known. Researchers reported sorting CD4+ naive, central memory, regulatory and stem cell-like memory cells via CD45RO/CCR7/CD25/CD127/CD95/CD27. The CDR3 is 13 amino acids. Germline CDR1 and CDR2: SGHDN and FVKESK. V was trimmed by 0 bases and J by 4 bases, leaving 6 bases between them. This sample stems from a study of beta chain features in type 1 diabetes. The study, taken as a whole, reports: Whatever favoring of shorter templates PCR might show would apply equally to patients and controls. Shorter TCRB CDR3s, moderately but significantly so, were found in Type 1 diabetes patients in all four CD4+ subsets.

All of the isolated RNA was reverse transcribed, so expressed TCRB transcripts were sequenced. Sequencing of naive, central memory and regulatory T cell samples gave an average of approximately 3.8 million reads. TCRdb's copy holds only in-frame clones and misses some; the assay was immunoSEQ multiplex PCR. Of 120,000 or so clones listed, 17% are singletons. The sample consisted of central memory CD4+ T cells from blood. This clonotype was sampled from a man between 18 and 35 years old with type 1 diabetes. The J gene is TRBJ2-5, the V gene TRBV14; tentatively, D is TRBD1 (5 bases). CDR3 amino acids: CASSQDTGETQYF. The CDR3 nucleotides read TGTGCCAGCAGCCAAGATACAGGAGAGACCCAGTACTTC.